The clone carrying this T cell receptor beta chain showed up just once. Its antigen remains unknown. Terminally differentiated effector memory CD45RA+ cells were excluded from the naive CD8 cells, which were CD45RO-negative and positively selected for CCR7. The data belong to a study of shared clonotypes between healthy human individuals. Trimming took 6 bases from V and 2 from J, leaving 15 bases between them. CDR3 length: 15 amino acids. CDR1 KGHSH and CDR2 LQKENI come from the germline V gene. Study observations and caveats: As a rule, naive subsets had a larger estimated richness than memory subsets. Blood was the only sampled material, and tissue repertoires likely differ.

At deep level, the assay was performed. Several immunoSEQ plates received, in even portions, the genomic DNA of each subset. Assay used: immunoSEQ multiplex PCR; TCRdb lists only in-frame clones, some missing. This table holds about 2 million clones, approximately 94% found once. This TCR was sampled from a man between 18 and 35 years old in good health. The chain couples TRBV18 to TRBJ2-3, with D perhaps matching TRBD1 or TRBD2 (5 bases each). The material sequenced was naive CD8+ T cells sorted from blood. DNA for the CDR3: TGTGCCAGCTCCGAGAAGGGACCAAACACAGATACGCAGTATTTT. Residues: CASSEKGPNTDTQYF.